This T cell receptor (beta chain) was retrieved from a study of molecular identifiers for immune sequencing clone quantification. Study-wide context: Replicate RNA from around 20,000 or 100,000 naive CD8 T cells formed five aliquots; four were sequenced. Study conclusions and caveats: Among effectors, clones above 20 RNA copies held over 99% of molecules; among naive cells, under 1%.

The sample holds a few counts of this clonotype. Its antigen remains unidentified. Germline CDR1 SGHRS, CDR2 YFSETQ. V gave up 1 base and J gave up 6 bases, with 13 bases separating them. This CDR3 comprises 14 residues. Sorting selected naive CD8 T cells with a CD8+CD4-CCR7+CD45RA+ phenotype. Preparation methods for the bulk TCR libraries were those previously described, with listed TCR primers. In TCRdb, the PCR reads were re-called with MiXCR into one record per CDR3 protein. Altogether approximately 550,000 distinct CDR3 sequences are present, around 23% being singletons, with the ten largest covering around 0.8%.

The receptor's source is a human donor in good health. Some libraries in this study had Jurkat cell RNA spiked in. The chain has TRBV5-1 and TRBJ1-1; possible D gene TRBD1, 6 bases. Sequenced input: naive CD8+ T cells from blood, with Jurkat cell RNA spiked in. Subset given: FACS-sorted CD8+CD4-CCR7+CD45RA+ naive T cells. This CDR3 reads CASSLLNRESEAFF. The CDR3 bases are TGCGCCAGCAGCTTGCTTAACAGGGAATCTGAAGCTTTCTTT.